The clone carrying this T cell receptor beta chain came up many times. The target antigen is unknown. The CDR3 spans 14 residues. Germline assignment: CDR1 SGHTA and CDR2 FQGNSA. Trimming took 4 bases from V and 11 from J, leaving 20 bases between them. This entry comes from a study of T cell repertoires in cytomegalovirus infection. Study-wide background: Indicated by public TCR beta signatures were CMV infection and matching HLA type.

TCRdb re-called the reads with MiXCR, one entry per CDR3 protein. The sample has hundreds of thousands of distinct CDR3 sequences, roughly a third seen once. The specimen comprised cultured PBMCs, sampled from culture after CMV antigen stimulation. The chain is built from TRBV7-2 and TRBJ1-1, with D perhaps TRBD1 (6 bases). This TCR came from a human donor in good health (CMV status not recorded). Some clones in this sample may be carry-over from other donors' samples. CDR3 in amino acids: CASSSAGGRMIAFF. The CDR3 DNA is TGTGCCAGCAGCTCAGCTGGGGGGCGGATGATTGCTTTCTTT.